Below, 23 T cell receptor beta chains from the same sample are listed, as sequenced in a study of T cell repertoires in cytomegalovirus infection. TCRdb analysed the reads with MiXCR anew, one entry per CDR3 protein. The data contain roughly 190,000 distinct CDR3 sequences, about a tenth of them singletons. The sequencing sample was made of PBMCs. These receptors were taken from a human donor in good health (CMV status not recorded). Some clones in this sample may be carry-over from other donors' samples.

This clonotype was picked up a small number of times. The chain recombines TRBV5-5 with TRBJ2-5; D is unresolved. V shed 6 bases and J shed 5 bases, with 11 bases lying between them. There are 12 residues in the CDR3. CDR1 and CDR2 from the germline V gene are SGHKS and YYEKEE (reference sequence). The CDR3 is CASNPGIETQYF. The CDR3 nucleotides read TGTGCCAGCAACCCAGGAATTGAGACCCAGTACTTC.

This clonotype was observed at least ten times. The gene calls are TRBV29-1 and TRBJ2-1; no reliable D call. This CDR3 region has 14 residues. V lost 0 bases and J lost 5, with 11 bases in between. Germline V gene sequence: CDR1 SQVTM, CDR2 ANQGSEA. The CDR3 loop is CSVEDQRNNNEQFF. CDR3 coding DNA: TGCAGCGTTGAAGATCAGCGAAACAACAATGAGCAGTTCTTC.

This clonotype was detected ten times or more. V is TRBV28 and J is TRBJ1-4, with TRBD1 matching 7 bases. Germline CDR1 is MDHEN and CDR2 is SYDVKM. Losses at the gene ends were 5 bases for V and 4 bases for J; bases not matched to a gene: 4. The CDR3 sequence is 14 residues long. The CDR3 coding sequence is TGTGCCAGCAGTACCAGACAGGGTAATGAAAAACTGTTTTTT. Encoded protein: CASSTRQGNEKLFF.

In this sample, this clonotype turned up many times. The chain is built from TRBV14 and TRBJ2-7; tentative D call: TRBD2 (6 bases). This CDR3 spans 15 amino acids. The germline gives CDR1 SGHDN, CDR2 FVKESK. Trimming shortened V by 4 bases and J by 1 base, and 14 bases separated the two germline ends. This chain's CDR3 is CASSRPGLLSYEQYF. Written as DNA, the CDR3 is TGTGCCAGCAGCCGACCGGGACTGCTATCCTACGAGCAGTACTTC.

There are many counts of this clonotype. This chain connects TRBV28 to TRBJ2-2; D unresolved. V was clipped by 6 bases and J by 5 bases, with 7 bases between them. CDR1 is MDHEN and CDR2 is SYDVKM in the germline V gene. The CDR3 consists of 12 residues. The CDR3 DNA follows: TGTGCCAGCAGCTTACTAACCGGGGAGCTGTTTTTT. The encoded protein is CASSLLTGELFF. Full variable domain (remainder filled in from reference TRBV28 and TRBJ2-2): DVKVTQSSRYLVKRTGEKVFLECVQDMDHENMFWYRQDPGLGLRLIYFSYDVKMKEKGDIPEGYSVSREKKERFSLILESASTNQTSMYLCASSLLTGELFFGEGSRLTVL.

This clonotype has a count of ten or more. The genes are TRBV28 and TRBJ1-5; weak D call: TRBD1 (6 bases). Germline loops: CDR1 MDHEN, CDR2 SYDVKM. This CDR3 is 15 amino acids long. V was shortened by 3 bases and J by 6 bases, with 15 bases between the two germline ends. The CDR3: CASSFGQGFRQPQHF. In DNA, the CDR3 is TGTGCCAGCAGTTTTGGTCAGGGGTTTCGTCAGCCCCAGCATTTT.

This clonotype was counted ten times or more. The chain is built from TRBV6-2 or TRBV6-3 and TRBJ2-7; TRBD2 matches at 14 bases. In germline, CDR1 is MNHEY, CDR2 SVGEGT. V lost 4 bases and J lost 3; bases outside the gene matches: 11. The CDR3 is 18 residues long. The CDR3 nucleotides are TGTGCCAGCAGTTCGACTAGCGGGAGGGCCCAGAAAAACTACGAGCAGTACTTC. Amino acids: CASSSTSGRAQKNYEQYF.

The V call is TRBV5-1, the J call TRBJ2-2; D may be TRBD1 or TRBD2 (5 bases each). Trimming left V 4 bases short and J 1 base short, with 11 bases between. CDR1 SGHRS and CDR2 YFSETQ come from the germline V gene. This CDR3 is built from 15 residues. The CDR3 nucleotides read TGCGCCAGCAGCCCGTGGGACGGGAACACCGGGGAGCTGTTTTTT. Amino acid sequence: CASSPWDGNTGELFF.

This clonotype was seen many times. The chain employs TRBV11-2 and TRBJ1-3; no definite D call. There are 16 residues in the CDR3. Germline values: CDR1 SGHAT, CDR2 FQNNGV. V was pared by 4 bases and J by 0 bases, with 13 bases between. CDR3 nucleotides: TGTGCCAGCAGCTCCTACCGGAAGGTCTCTGGAAACACCATATATTTT. It yields the protein CASSSYRKVSGNTIYF.

This rearrangement joins TRBV28 to TRBJ2-2; D is possibly TRBD1 or TRBD2 (6 bases each). With 6 bases removed from V and 1 base from J, the gap between germline ends came to 12 bases. CDR3 size: 15 residues. The germline V gene has CDR1 MDHEN and CDR2 SYDVKM. The DNA for the CDR3 is TGTGCCAGCAGGCGGGACAACCTGAACACCGGGGAGCTGTTTTTT. Translated, it gives CASRRDNLNTGELFF.

This clonotype has a count of ten or more. The J gene is TRBJ2-3, the V gene TRBV6-4; a weak D match, TRBD1 (6 bases). Trimming cost V 2 bases and J 1 base, with 13 bases left between them. Germline CDR1 MRHNA, CDR2 SNTAGT. The CDR3 covers 16 residues. CDR3 sequence: CASSDGGQGGTDTQYF. DNA for the CDR3: TGTGCCAGCAGTGACGGGGGCCAGGGAGGCACAGATACGCAGTATTTT.

This clonotype has at least ten counts. The chain combines TRBV7-6 with TRBJ1-1; D possibly corresponds to TRBD1 (5 bases). The CDR3 consists of 16 residues. Deletions cut 0 bases from V and 1 base from J, with 12 bases between. The germline CDR1 and CDR2 sequences are SGHVS and FNYEAQ. The DNA for the CDR3 is TGTGCCAGCAGCTTAGCACCCGGGGCCTCGAACACTGAAGCTTTCTTT. This sequence encodes CASSLAPGASNTEAFF.

This clonotype has more than one count but fewer than ten. The V and J genes are TRBV4-3 and TRBJ2-7; maybe TRBD2 (6 bases). V was shortened by 1 base and J by 3 bases, with 7 bases between the two germline ends. This CDR3 has 13 residues. Germline V gene lookup returns CDR1 LGHNA and CDR2 YSLEER. This CDR3 is CASSQVRGYEQYF. CDR3 nucleotide sequence: TGCGCCAGCAGCCAAGTGCGGGGCTACGAGCAGTACTTC.

This clonotype came up many times. The chain joins TRBV4-2 to TRBJ1-4; D call uncertain. The germline V gene has CDR1 LGHNA and CDR2 YNFKEQ. The CDR3 has 15 residues. Trimming removed 1 base at V and 6 bases at J, with 12 bases between. The CDR3 DNA reads TGTGCCAGCAGCCAAGGGGATGCAGGCGATGAAAAACTGTTTTTT. It codes for CASSQGDAGDEKLFF.

In its sample, this clonotype was seen many times. This chain joins TRBV6-2 or TRBV6-3 and TRBJ1-1; 7 bases line up with TRBD1. Germline V gene sequence: CDR1 MNHEY, CDR2 SVGEGT. V gave up 1 base and J gave up 11 bases; unmatched junction bases: 7. The CDR3 is 13 amino acids. The CDR3 DNA reads TGTGCCAGCAGTTACTACCCAGGGGGTAATGCTTTCTTT. The encoded protein is CASSYYPGGNAFF.

V is TRBV30 and J is TRBJ1-2; possibly TRBD1 for D (5 bases). CDR1 GTSNPN and CDR2 SVGIG come from the germline V gene (reference sequence). Between the trimmed V and J ends, which lost 8 bases and 3 bases, there was a span of 13 bases. The CDR3 is 12 amino acids. CDR3 nucleotide sequence: TGTGCCAGCGGACAAGATGACTATGGCTACACCTTC. Its translation is CASGQDDYGYTF.

This clonotype was counted at least ten times. The genes are TRBV7-9 and TRBJ2-5, with 10 bases identical to TRBD2. The junction had 14 bases not matched to a gene; V was cut back by 3 bases and J by 1 base. CDR3 size: 19 residues. CDR1 SEHNR and CDR2 FQNEAQ come from the germline V gene (reference sequence). CDR3 coding DNA: TGTGCCAGCAGCTTCCCTAGGTGGCTAGCGGGAGAAAGCCAAGAGACCCAGTACTTC. Translating gives CASSFPRWLAGESQETQYF.

The rearrangement links TRBV5-1 to TRBJ2-1; 11 bases are a match to TRBD2. The CDR3 has 17 residues. Trimming at V came to 1 base and at J to 0 bases, leaving 3 bases not matched to a gene. Germline V gene sequence: CDR1 SGHRS, CDR2 YFSETQ. In DNA form, the CDR3 reads TGCGCCAGCAGCTTGCAGGGACTAGCGGACTCCTACAATGAGCAGTTCTTC. Amino acid sequence: CASSLQGLADSYNEQFF.

The CDR3 region is CASSGDFATEQFF. In DNA form, the CDR3 reads TGTGCCAGCAGCGGGGACTTCGCGACTGAGCAGTTCTTC. V and J are TRBV7-6 and TRBJ2-1, with a possible D match to TRBD2 (6 bases). Trimming stripped 5 bases from V and 9 bases from J, with 14 bases between. The germline V gene has CDR1 SGHVS and CDR2 FNYEAQ. The CDR3 totals 13 residues.

The chain joins TRBV6-6 to TRBJ2-7; D may be TRBD1 (5 bases). The CDR3 is made up of 13 amino acids. Trimming took off 6 bases at V and 5 bases at J, with 14 bases between the two ends. Germline assignment: CDR1 MNHNY and CDR2 SVGAGI (reference sequence). CDR3 in DNA: TGTGCCAGCAGGGGAAGGGGCTACGACGAGCAGTACTTC. It yields the protein CASRGRGYDEQYF.

A few counts support this clonotype. This chain connects TRBV7-9 to TRBJ1-6, with D maybe TRBD1 (6 bases). Looked up from germline, CDR1 is SEHNR and CDR2 is FQNEAQ (reference sequence). V lost 4 bases, J lost 10 bases, and 14 bases lay in between. This CDR3 comprises 14 residues. CDR3 residues: CASSSTGGESPLHF. CDR3 DNA sequence: TGTGCCAGCAGCTCCACGGGGGGCGAATCACCCCTCCACTTT.

Many counts were recorded for this clonotype. The chain combines TRBV7-2 with TRBJ1-5; TRBD1 aligns across 7 bases. This CDR3 is 15 amino acids long. The ends lost 3 bases at V and 2 bases at J; junction bases unmatched: 4. Looked up from germline, CDR1 is SGHTA and CDR2 is FQGNSA. CDR3 in DNA: TGTGCCAGCAGCTTCCGACAGGGAGGCAATCAGCCCCAGCATTTT. Translated: CASSFRQGGNQPQHF.

V is TRBV28 and J is TRBJ2-1, with D unclear. The ends were cut back, 6 bases at V and 9 bases at J, with 12 bases in the middle. Germline V gene data show CDR1 as MDHEN and CDR2 as SYDVKM. The CDR3 extends over 12 amino acids. CDR3 sequence: CASSPPHGEQFF. CDR3 coding DNA: TGTGCCAGCAGCCCTCCCCACGGTGAGCAGTTCTTC. Full variable domain (outside the CDR3, taken from reference TRBV28 and TRBJ2-1): DVKVTQSSRYLVKRTGEKVFLECVQDMDHENMFWYRQDPGLGLRLIYFSYDVKMKEKGDIPEGYSVSREKKERFSLILESASTNQTSMYLCASSPPHGEQFFGPGTRLTVL.